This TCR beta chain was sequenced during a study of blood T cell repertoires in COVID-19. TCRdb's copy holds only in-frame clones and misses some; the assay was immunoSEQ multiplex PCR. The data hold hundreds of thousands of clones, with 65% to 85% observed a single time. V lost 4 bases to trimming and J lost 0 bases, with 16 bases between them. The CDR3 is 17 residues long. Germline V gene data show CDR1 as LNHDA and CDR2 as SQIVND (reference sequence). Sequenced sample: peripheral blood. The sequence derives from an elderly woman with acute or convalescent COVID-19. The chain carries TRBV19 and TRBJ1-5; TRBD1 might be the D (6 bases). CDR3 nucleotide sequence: TGTGCCAGTAGTACCGGACAGAATCTTTATAGCAATCAGCCCCAGCATTTT. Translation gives CASSTGQNLYSNQPQHF.